One sample yielded the 20 T cell receptor beta chains listed below, sequenced in a study of OX40 agonist ivuxolimab in advanced cancers. Sequencing used immunoSEQ multiplex PCR; TCRdb keeps in-frame clones, though not all of them. The sample contains about 62,000 clones, roughly four fifths of which appear only once. The material sequenced was CD4+ or CD8+ T cells sorted from blood, taken in a trial of the OX40 agonist ivuxolimab. These receptors came from an adult with an advanced solid tumor such as melanoma, head and neck, liver or kidney cancer.

The rearrangement joins TRBV18 to TRBJ1-4, with D possibly matching TRBD1 (6 bases). Trimming stripped 2 bases from V and 4 bases from J, with 14 bases between. This CDR3 has 16 amino acids. Germline-derived CDR1 and CDR2 are KGHSH and LQKENI. The CDR3 nucleotides read TGTGCCAGCTCACCAGCGAGACCAGGGGTTAATGAAAAACTGTTTTTT. Protein sequence: CASSPARPGVNEKLFF.

The chain is built from TRBV5-4 and TRBJ1-5; the D gene is possibly TRBD1 (5 bases). The germline gives CDR1 SGHNT, CDR2 YYREEE (reference sequence). The CDR3 is 14 residues long. V dropped 0 bases and J dropped 1 base, with 5 bases sitting between them. CDR3 coding DNA: TGTGCCAGCAGCTTGGGACAGAGCAATCAGCCCCAGCATTTT. Amino acids: CASSLGQSNQPQHF.

The rearrangement joins TRBV19 to TRBJ1-5; unclear D gene. The germline V gene encodes CDR1 LNHDA and CDR2 SQIVND (reference sequence). V was shortened by 3 bases and J by 4 bases, with 7 bases between the two germline ends. This CDR3 has 13 amino acids. The CDR3 sequence: CASSISTNQPQHF. The CDR3 region has the DNA TGTGCCAGTAGTATCTCCACGAATCAGCCCCAGCATTTT.

This chain joins TRBV19 and TRBJ1-3, with unresolved D. Trimming pared 5 bases from V and 4 bases from J, leaving 18 bases between. This CDR3 is 16 amino acids long. CDR1 is LNHDA, CDR2 SQIVND, per germline (reference sequence). CDR3 nucleotide sequence: TGTGCCAGTAGTCCTACCGGCGGGGTTCACGGAAACACCATATATTTT. Translated: CASSPTGGVHGNTIYF.

V gene TRBV2 combines with J gene TRBJ1-4, with a weak D call TRBD1 (6 bases). The CDR3 sequence is 15 residues long. From germline, CDR1 is SNHLY and CDR2 FYNNEI. Trimming left V 6 bases short and J 7 bases short, with 18 bases between. The CDR3 spells CASREQGTWGEKLFF. The CDR3 DNA sequence: TGTGCCAGCAGGGAACAGGGAACGTGGGGTGAAAAACTGTTTTTT.

The rearrangement joins TRBV12-5 to TRBJ1-2; D not resolved. Germline CDR1 and CDR2: LGHNT and FRNRAP. Trimming took off 4 bases at V and 8 bases at J, with 8 bases between the two ends. This CDR3 comprises 11 residues. In nucleotides, the CDR3 is TGTGCTAGTGGTTATAATGGAGGCTACACCTTC. Protein: CASGYNGGYTF. Full variable domain (outside the CDR3, taken from reference TRBV12-5 and TRBJ1-2): DARVTQTPRHKVTEMGQEVTMRCQPILGHNTVFWYRQTMMQGLELLAYFRNRAPLDDSGMPKDRFSAEMPDATLATLKIQPSEPRDSAVYFCASGYNGGYTFGSGTRLTVV.

This chain links TRBV4-2 with TRBJ2-7, with 10 nucleotides matching TRBD2. Germline CDR1 reads LGHNA; CDR2 reads YNFKEQ. This CDR3 comprises 15 residues. The V gene end was trimmed by 1 base and the J gene end by 4 bases; junction bases not matched to a gene: 4. The CDR3 bases are TGTGCCAGCAGCCAAGCCGGGACTAGCGCTTACGAGCAGTACTTC. It encodes CASSQAGTSAYEQYF.

The gene calls are TRBV6-1 and TRBJ2-4; D is possibly TRBD1 (6 bases). V lost 4 bases, J lost 6 bases, and 16 bases lay in between. This CDR3 region has 15 residues. The V gene's germline CDR1 is MNHNS and CDR2 SASEGT. The CDR3 DNA follows: TGTGCCAGCAGTGGCGAACAGGGTCCTGCAAACATTCAGTACTTC. Its protein product is CASSGEQGPANIQYF.

This clone was picked up one time. The chain couples TRBV7-9 to TRBJ1-3; the match to TRBD1 covers 7 bases. After removal of 3 bases from V and 4 bases from J, the junction contained 6 bases not matched to a gene. The CDR3 totals 15 residues. The germline V gene has CDR1 SEHNR and CDR2 FQNEAQ (reference sequence). The CDR3 loop reads CASSFKGARGNTIYF. CDR3 bases: TGTGCCAGCAGCTTTAAGGGGGCGCGAGGAAACACCATATATTTT.

In DNA form, the CDR3 reads TGTGCCAGCAGCTTAGTTCGGGCACGGAGCTCCTACGAGCAGTACTTC. Amino acid sequence: CASSLVRARSSYEQYF. The chain joins TRBV7-2 to TRBJ2-7; D ambiguous. This CDR3 has 16 amino acids. Trimming took off 1 base at V and 0 bases at J, with 13 bases between the two ends. Germline V CDR1 and CDR2: SGHTA, FQGNSA. The entire variable domain, with the rest obtained from reference TRBV7-2 and TRBJ2-7, is as follows: GAGVSQSPSNKVTEKGKDVELRCDPISGHTALYWYRQSLGQGLEFLIYFQGNSAPDKSGLPSDRFSAERTGGSVSTLTIQRTQQEDSAVYLCASSLVRARSSYEQYFGPGTRLTVT.

This clone was recorded a few times. The chain joins TRBV5-1 to TRBJ1-2, with a weak D call TRBD1 (5 bases). Germline V gene sequence: CDR1 SGHRS, CDR2 YFSETQ. The CDR3 is made up of 14 amino acids. Trimming cost V 5 bases and J 4 bases, with 15 bases left between them. CDR3 loop: CASRAGTQLYGYTF. The CDR3 DNA reads TGCGCCAGCAGGGCCGGGACGCAACTCTATGGCTACACCTTC.

The chain is built from TRBV7-2 and TRBJ1-1; the match to TRBD1 covers 9 bases. Per the germline V gene, CDR1 is SGHTA and CDR2 is FQGNSA. V lost 5 bases and J lost 5; bases outside the gene matches: 9. This CDR3 region has 15 residues. Here the CDR3 reads CASSQPTGGRTEAFF. DNA of the CDR3: TGTGCCAGCAGCCAACCGACAGGGGGGAGGACTGAAGCTTTCTTT.

The J gene is TRBJ1-2, the V gene TRBV30, with unresolved D. Trimming left V 7 bases short and J 7 bases short, with 16 bases between. CDR3 length equals 12 residues. From germline, CDR1 is GTSNPN and CDR2 SVGIG (reference sequence). The CDR3 DNA is TGTGCCTCACAGTGGCTGTTGGTTGGCTACACCTTC. Translation: CASQWLLVGYTF.

The chain links TRBV5-8 to TRBJ1-2; 8 bases are shared with TRBD1. This CDR3 contains 15 residues. J was trimmed by 1 base and V by 4 bases; bases with no gene match: 6. Germline V gene data show CDR1 as SGHTS and CDR2 as YDEGEE. The chain's CDR3 is CASSRMGQVNYGYTF. In nucleotides, the CDR3 is TGTGCCAGCAGCAGAATGGGACAGGTTAACTATGGCTACACCTTC.

This clone was seen a few times. This chain links TRBV29-1 with TRBJ1-4, with D unresolved. V was shortened by 0 bases and J by 8 bases, with 16 bases between the two germline ends. Germline CDR1 is SQVTM and CDR2 is ANQGSEA. CDR3 length equals 15 residues. The CDR3 DNA sequence: TGCAGCGTTGAAGATACGGGCAGCCTAGACGAAAAACTGTTTTTT. Translated: CSVEDTGSLDEKLFF. The full variable domain, its missing parts supplied by reference TRBV29-1 and TRBJ1-4, is SAVISQKPSRDICQRGTSLTIQCQVDSQVTMMFWYRQQPGQSLTLIATANQGSEATYESGFVIDKFPISRPNLTFSTLTVSNMSPEDSSIYLCSVEDTGSLDEKLFFGSGTQLSVL.

CDR3 sequence: CAWSRELARGGKNIQYF. The DNA for the CDR3 is TGTGCCTGGAGTAGGGAACTAGCGAGGGGGGGAAAAAACATTCAGTACTTC. The chain combines TRBV30 with TRBJ2-4, with D perhaps TRBD2 (7 bases). CDR1 and CDR2 (germline): GTSNPN, SVGIG (reference sequence). The CDR3 contains 17 residues. Trimming shortened V by 2 bases and J by 4 bases, and 21 bases separated the two germline ends.

The CDR3 loop is CASSYSGASSYEQYF. Here the CDR3 DNA reads TGTGCCAGCAGTTACTCGGGCGCGAGCTCCTACGAGCAGTACTTC. The rearrangement links TRBV6-5 to TRBJ2-7; D call uncertain. This CDR3 comprises 15 residues. The ends were cut back, 0 bases at V and 0 bases at J, with 9 bases in the middle. Germline lookup yields CDR1 MNHEY and CDR2 SVGAGI.

The count of this clone is one. CDR3 loop: CASSLLDQPQHF. The CDR3 DNA is TGTGCCAGCAGCCTTCTAGACCAGCCCCAGCATTTT. The V call is TRBV11-2, the J call TRBJ1-5; D is ambiguous. The V end was cut by 5 bases, the J end by 7 bases, with 9 bases between. Germline V lookup: CDR1 SGHAT, CDR2 FQNNGV. There are 12 residues in the CDR3.

This chain uses TRBV30 with TRBJ1-1; D is uncertain. V was pared by 2 bases and J by 2 bases, with 12 bases between. This CDR3 contains 14 residues. Germline assignment: CDR1 GTSNPN and CDR2 SVGIG (reference sequence). CDR3 in amino acids: CAWSRPGFNTEAFF. In DNA form, the CDR3 reads TGTGCCTGGAGTCGGCCAGGATTTAACACTGAAGCTTTCTTT.

The chain couples TRBV4-3 to TRBJ1-2, with 8 bases aligning to TRBD1. The ends lost 0 bases at V and 4 bases at J; junction bases unmatched: 22. The CDR3 length is 21 residues. Germline CDR1 and CDR2: LGHNA and YSLEER. CDR3 sequence (DNA): TGCGCCAGCAGCCAAGATCGGATTGCAGTGATTTTTGGACAGGGAGCCTATGGCTACACCTTC. This sequence encodes CASSQDRIAVIFGQGAYGYTF.